One and the same sample provided the 21 T cell receptor beta chains below, sequenced in a study of early T cells in non-severe SARS-CoV-2 infection. Each CDR3 protein gets one entry after TCRdb re-called the 5' RACE reads with MiXCR. This table has tens of thousands of distinct CDR3 sequences, about 11% appearing once. The sample consisted of whole blood. Receptors originate from an adult who was a healthcare worker with PCR-confirmed SARS-CoV-2 infection or an uninfected control (not recorded which).

The sample holds a few counts of this clonotype. The chain joins TRBV5-5 to TRBJ2-3; D may be TRBD2 (5 bases). Looked up from germline, CDR1 is SGHKS and CDR2 is YYEKEE (reference sequence). The CDR3 covers 15 residues. V lost 1 base, J lost 4 bases, and 13 bases lay in between. CDR3 sequence reads: CASSLMYRDSDTQYF. The CDR3 bases are TGTGCCAGCAGCTTGATGTACCGGGATTCAGATACGCAGTATTTT. Full variable domain (outside the CDR3, taken from reference TRBV5-5 and TRBJ2-3): DAGVTQSPTHLIKTRGQQVTLRCSPISGHKSVSWYQQVLGQGPQFIFQYYEKEERGRGNFPDRFSARQFPNYSSELNVNALLLGDSALYLCASSLMYRDSDTQYFGPGTRLTVL.

This clonotype was observed a few times. The V gene is TRBV20-1, the J gene TRBJ2-2, with 10 nucleotides matching TRBD2. J lost 5 bases, V lost 0 bases, and 3 bases had no gene match. This CDR3 comprises 15 residues. Germline CDR1 reads DFQATT; CDR2 reads SNEGSKA (reference sequence). The CDR3 bases are TGCAGTGCTAGAGACAGCGGGAGGGGGACCGGGGAGCTGTTTTTT. Encoded protein: CSARDSGRGTGELFF.

The sample holds a few counts of this clonotype. The chain couples TRBV6-2 or TRBV6-3 to TRBJ2-1; 7 bases agree with TRBD2. The V segment lost 5 bases and the J segment 9 bases; nucleotides outside the gene matches: 16. CDR1 MNHEY and CDR2 SVGEGT come from the germline V gene. The CDR3 covers 16 residues. CDR3 residues: CASSDTVGTTLGEQFF. DNA for the CDR3: TGTGCCAGCAGTGACACCGTTGGGACTACCCTCGGTGAGCAGTTCTTC.

At least ten counts were recorded for this clonotype. The chain combines TRBV20-1 with TRBJ1-4; D possibly corresponds to TRBD1 (5 bases). V shed 5 bases and J shed 7 bases, with 11 bases lying between them. The CDR3 sequence is 12 residues long. The germline V gene has CDR1 DFQATT and CDR2 SNEGSKA (reference sequence). CDR3 sequence (DNA): TGCAGTGCTTGGCAGGGTGGTGAAAAACTGTTTTTT. Protein: CSAWQGGEKLFF.

This clonotype was observed a single time. The chain has TRBV6-1 and TRBJ1-3; TRBD1 matches 8 bases. The CDR3 is 13 amino acids. CDR1 and CDR2 (germline): MNHNS, SASEGT. V shed 6 bases, J shed 8 bases, and the junction held 6 bases outside the gene matches. The CDR3 DNA is TGTGCCAGCAGCTCCAGGGGGCTGGACACCATATATTTT. Translation gives CASSSRGLDTIYF.

This clonotype appeared many times. The gene calls are TRBV3-1 and TRBJ2-7; TRBD2 aligns across 8 bases. The CDR3 has 12 amino acids. CDR1 and CDR2 from the germline V gene are LGHDT and YNNKEL (reference sequence). The ends lost 10 bases at V and 2 bases at J; junction bases unmatched: 4. The CDR3 region is CATGGVAYEQYF. Here the CDR3 DNA reads TGTGCCACCGGGGGGGTTGCCTACGAGCAGTACTTC.

This clonotype has at least ten counts. The chain links TRBV5-1 to TRBJ2-6; D unclear. Germline V CDR1 and CDR2: SGHRS, YFSETQ. This CDR3 has 13 amino acids. Between the trimmed V and J ends, which lost 0 bases and 5 bases, there was a span of 3 bases. CDR3 loop: CASSLDRANVLTF. The CDR3 nucleotides are TGCGCCAGCAGCTTGGATCGGGCCAACGTCCTGACTTTC.

This clonotype appeared many times. The rearrangement joins TRBV11-2 to TRBJ1-2, with 7 bases lining up with TRBD1. The CDR3 runs to 16 residues. Germline V CDR1 and CDR2: SGHAT, FQNNGV. Trimming removed 1 base from V and 7 bases from J; junction bases left unmatched: 12. The CDR3 DNA is TGTGCCAGCAGCTTAGTTCCCCTGACAGGGTCCTCTGGCTACACCTTC. This sequence encodes CASSLVPLTGSSGYTF.

There are a few counts of this clonotype. This chain connects TRBV24-1 to TRBJ2-5; TRBD2 agrees at 7 bases. Germline assignment: CDR1 KGHDR and CDR2 SFDVKD. This CDR3 comprises 13 residues. J was trimmed by 2 bases and V by 10 bases; bases with no gene match: 6. The CDR3 loop is CATGGGSQETQYF. DNA for the CDR3: TGTGCCACTGGCGGCGGGAGTCAAGAGACCCAGTACTTC.

A few counts support this clonotype. This chain joins TRBV2 and TRBJ2-7; D may be TRBD1 (5 bases). Germline assignment: CDR1 SNHLY and CDR2 FYNNEI. V dropped 1 base and J dropped 2 bases, with 6 bases sitting between them. There are 13 residues in the CDR3. The DNA of the CDR3 is TGTGCCAGCAGTGAAGAGGGGCCCTACGAGCAGTACTTC. This translates into CASSEEGPYEQYF. The whole variable domain, filled in from reference TRBV2 and TRBJ2-7, reads EPEVTQTPSHQVTQMGQEVILRCVPISNHLYFYWYRQILGQKVEFLVSFYNNEISEKSEIFDDQFSVERPDGSNFTLKIRSTKLEDSAMYFCASSEEGPYEQYFGPGTRLTVT.

In this sample, this clonotype turned up many times. The chain uses TRBV6-2 or TRBV6-3 and TRBJ2-1; 9 bases are a match to TRBD2. The CDR3 contains 15 residues. The germline CDR1 and CDR2 sequences are MNHEY and SVGEGT. Trimming cost V 2 bases and J 4 bases; bases outside gene matches: 3. In DNA form, the CDR3 reads TGTGCCAGCAGTTACGCGGGAGGGTTTTACAATGAGCAGTTCTTC. Encoded protein: CASSYAGGFYNEQFF.

This clonotype was picked up many times. The chain couples TRBV4-3 to TRBJ2-1; D may be TRBD2 (6 bases). V dropped 0 bases and J dropped 4 bases, with 13 bases sitting between them. The CDR3 is made up of 16 amino acids. Germline values: CDR1 LGHNA, CDR2 YSLEER. CDR3 nucleotide sequence: TGCGCCAGCAGCCAAGATTTGGCGACTAGGTACAATGAGCAGTTCTTC. Translating it yields CASSQDLATRYNEQFF.

Regarding this clonotype: A read error is possible here, since a much larger clone lies one base away. This chain uses TRBV10-3 with TRBJ1-1, with 7 positions matching TRBD1. CDR3 length equals 13 residues. CDR1 and CDR2 (germline): ENHRY, SYGVKD. The V segment lost 7 bases and the J segment 4 bases; nucleotides outside the gene matches: 6. CDR3 protein: CAINGQAGTEAFF. The CDR3 nucleotides are TGTGCCATCAATGGACAGGCGGGCACTGAAGCTTTCTTT.

This clonotype came up many times. V gene TRBV12-3 or TRBV12-4 combines with J gene TRBJ1-2; unclear D gene. The CDR3 is 16 amino acids. V was cut by 2 bases and J by 1 base, with 14 bases left in between. The chain's CDR3 is CASSLTRPLGNYGYTF. CDR3 nucleotides: TGTGCCAGCAGTTTAACTCGGCCCTTGGGTAACTATGGCTACACCTTC.

This clonotype was seen many times. The J gene is TRBJ1-5, the V gene TRBV11-2; TRBD1 aligns across 7 bases. Trimming cost V 5 bases and J 2 bases; bases outside gene matches: 9. The CDR3 loop spans 16 amino acids. Germline-derived CDR1 and CDR2 are SGHAT and FQNNGV. The CDR3 coding sequence is TGTGCCAGCAGCCTCCGACAGGGAGTAGGCAATCAGCCCCAGCATTTT. This gives the protein CASSLRQGVGNQPQHF.

V is TRBV7-9 and J is TRBJ2-2, with D maybe TRBD1 (5 bases). V was shortened by 1 base and J by 4 bases, with 10 bases between the two germline ends. The CDR3 spans 15 residues. CDR1 and CDR2 (germline): SEHNR, FQNEAQ (reference sequence). CDR3 nucleotide sequence: TGTGCCAGCAGCTTAGTTCCAGGGCTCACCGGGGAGCTGTTTTTT. It codes for CASSLVPGLTGELFF.

This clonotype was counted at least ten times. The chain employs TRBV12-3 or TRBV12-4 and TRBJ1-3; the match to TRBD1 covers 7 bases. The V and J ends lost 4 bases and 0 bases, in that order; junction bases with no gene match: 3. The CDR3 consists of 15 residues. CDR3 sequence reads: CASSSGQISGNTIYF. CDR3 bases: TGTGCCAGCAGTTCGGGACAGATCTCTGGAAACACCATATATTTT.

This clonotype was recorded many times. V gene TRBV27 combines with J gene TRBJ2-3, with D unclear. The V end was cut by 3 bases, the J end by 0 bases, with 13 bases between. Germline CDR1 and CDR2: MNHEY and SMNVEV (reference sequence). This CDR3 contains 16 residues. The CDR3 bases are TGTGCCAGCAGTTTTACTCGAACGACGAGCACAGATACGCAGTATTTT. This codes for CASSFTRTTSTDTQYF.

The genes are TRBV7-9 and TRBJ1-2; D remains unclear. Trimming took 5 bases from V and 1 from J, leaving 14 bases between them. The V gene's germline CDR1 is SEHNR and CDR2 FQNEAQ (reference sequence). This CDR3 is built from 15 residues. The CDR3 is CASSLMTLGNYGYTF. The CDR3 DNA sequence: TGTGCCAGCAGCCTGATGACACTCGGTAACTATGGCTACACCTTC. The full variable domain, rest sourced from reference TRBV7-9 and TRBJ1-2, is DTGVSQNPRHKITKRGQNVTFRCDPISEHNRLYWYRQTLGQGPEFLTYFQNEAQLEKSRLLSDRFSAERPKGSFSTLEIQRTEQGDSAMYLCASSLMTLGNYGYTFGSGTRLTVV.

This clonotype was seen at least ten times. This chain uses TRBV6-1 with TRBJ2-2; TRBD1 matches 10 bases. Germline V gives CDR1 MNHNS, CDR2 SASEGT. Trimming took 6 bases from V and 5 from J; bases not matched to a gene: 3. The length of the CDR3 is 14 residues. CDR3 bases: TGTGCCAGCAGCCGGACAGGGGGGACCGGGGAGCTGTTTTTT. Its translation is CASSRTGGTGELFF.

The chain couples TRBV6-5 to TRBJ1-6; TRBD1 aligns across 7 bases. The length of the CDR3 is 16 residues. The germline V gene has CDR1 MNHEY and CDR2 SVGAGI. Unmatched junction bases numbered 6, after V lost 0 bases and J lost 7 bases. The CDR3 here is CASSYSARGQNSPLHF. In DNA, the CDR3 is TGTGCCAGCAGTTACTCCGCCAGGGGACAGAATTCACCCCTCCACTTT.